The 2 T cell receptor beta chains below come from one sample, sequenced in a study of blood T cell repertoires in COVID-19. TCRdb's table, derived via immunoSEQ multiplex PCR, lists solely in-frame clones and lacks some. This table holds 200,000 to 300,000 clones, about nine tenths found once. The source material was PBMCs or T cells enriched from blood (not recorded which). The source is a woman under 30 who had recovered from COVID-19.

This chain links TRBV3-1 (or the pseudogene TRBV3-2) with TRBJ2-1; TRBD2 aligns across 7 bases. Germline trimming cut 0 bases from V and 2 bases from J; bases unmatched to any gene: 4. Germline CDR1 reads LGHDT; CDR2 reads YNNKEL (reference sequence). The CDR3 length is 16 residues. The CDR3: CASSQDPAGTYNEQFF. In nucleotides, the CDR3 is TGTGCCAGCAGCCAAGATCCAGCGGGGACCTACAATGAGCAGTTCTTC.

This chain uses TRBV5-1 with TRBJ2-5, with 9 bases aligning to TRBD2. Germline CDR1 is SGHRS and CDR2 is YFSETQ. The CDR3 covers 17 residues. V shed 0 bases, J shed 5 bases, and the junction held 11 bases outside the gene matches. The chain's CDR3 is CASSLAMAGGVLETQYF. CDR3 DNA sequence: TGCGCCAGCAGCTTGGCCATGGCGGGGGGGGTCCTGGAGACCCAGTACTTC.